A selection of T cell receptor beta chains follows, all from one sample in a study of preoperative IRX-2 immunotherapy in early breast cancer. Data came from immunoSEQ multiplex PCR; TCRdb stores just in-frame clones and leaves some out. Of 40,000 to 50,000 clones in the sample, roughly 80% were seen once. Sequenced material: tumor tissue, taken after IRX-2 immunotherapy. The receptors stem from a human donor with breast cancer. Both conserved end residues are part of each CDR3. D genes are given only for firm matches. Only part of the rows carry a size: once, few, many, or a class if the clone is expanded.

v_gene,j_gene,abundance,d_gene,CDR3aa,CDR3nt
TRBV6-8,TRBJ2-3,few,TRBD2,CASRLGLAETDTQYF,TGTGCCAGCAGATTAGGACTAGCGGAAACAGATACGCAGTATTTT
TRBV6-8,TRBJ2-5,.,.,CASSSTWSTQYF,TGTGCCAGCAGTTCGACCTGGTCGACCCAGTACTTC
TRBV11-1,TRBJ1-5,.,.,CASSLKRWGATQPQHF,TGTGCCAGCAGCCTCAAACGCTGGGGAGCAACCCAGCCCCAGCATTTT
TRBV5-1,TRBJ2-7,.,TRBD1,CASSLALQGGISEQYF,TGCGCCAGCAGCTTGGCCTTACAGGGGGGAATTTCGGAGCAGTACTTC
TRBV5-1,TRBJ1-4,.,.,CASSLEPATNEKLFF,TGCGCCAGCAGCTTGGAACCTGCAACTAATGAAAAACTGTTTTTT
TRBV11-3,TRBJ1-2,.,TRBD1,CASSLSPGQGSSYGYTF,TGTGCCAGCAGCTTGTCACCGGGACAGGGGAGTAGCTATGGCTACACCTTC
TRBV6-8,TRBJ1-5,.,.,CASPPPRGHNQPQHF,TGTGCCAGTCCCCCTCCTCGAGGGCACAATCAGCCCCAGCATTTT
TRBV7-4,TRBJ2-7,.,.,CASSPPRAPSSEQYF,TGTGCCAGCAGCCCCCCCCGGGCCCCCTCGAGCGAGCAGTACTTC
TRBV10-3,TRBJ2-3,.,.,CAISELQGSSTDTQYF,TGTGCCATCAGTGAGTTACAGGGCAGTAGCACAGATACGCAGTATTTT
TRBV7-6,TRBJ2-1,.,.,CASSLELWSNEQFF,TGTGCCAGCAGCTTAGAGCTTTGGAGCAATGAGCAGTTCTTC
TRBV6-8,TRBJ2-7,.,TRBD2,CAITPGSGGFSYEQYF,TGTGCCATCACACCTGGGAGCGGGGGTTTCTCCTACGAGCAGTACTTC
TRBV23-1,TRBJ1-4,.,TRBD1,CASSQTGTAEKLFF,TGCGCCAGCAGTCAAACGGGGACAGCCGAAAAACTGTTTTTT
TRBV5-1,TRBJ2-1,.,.,CASSILQGLSYNEQFF,TGCGCCAGCAGCATCCTCCAGGGTCTGTCCTACAATGAGCAGTTCTTC
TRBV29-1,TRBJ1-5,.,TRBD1,CSAVLTGVGSNQPQHF,TGCAGCGCCGTCCTGACAGGGGTCGGTAGCAATCAGCCCCAGCATTTT
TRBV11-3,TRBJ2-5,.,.,CASSLERGWETQYF,TGTGCCAGCAGCTTAGAGAGGGGGTGGGAGACCCAGTACTTC
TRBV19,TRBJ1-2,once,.,CASSIIRQVPNYGYTF,TGTGCCAGTAGTATAATTAGGCAGGTACCTAACTATGGCTACACCTTC
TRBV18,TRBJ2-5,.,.,CASSTGLLQETQYF,TGTGCCAGCTCAACGGGACTTCTCCAAGAGACCCAGTACTTC
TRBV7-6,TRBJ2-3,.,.,CASSFAPGSDTQYF,TGTGCCAGCAGCTTCGCCCCAGGGTCGGATACGCAGTATTTT